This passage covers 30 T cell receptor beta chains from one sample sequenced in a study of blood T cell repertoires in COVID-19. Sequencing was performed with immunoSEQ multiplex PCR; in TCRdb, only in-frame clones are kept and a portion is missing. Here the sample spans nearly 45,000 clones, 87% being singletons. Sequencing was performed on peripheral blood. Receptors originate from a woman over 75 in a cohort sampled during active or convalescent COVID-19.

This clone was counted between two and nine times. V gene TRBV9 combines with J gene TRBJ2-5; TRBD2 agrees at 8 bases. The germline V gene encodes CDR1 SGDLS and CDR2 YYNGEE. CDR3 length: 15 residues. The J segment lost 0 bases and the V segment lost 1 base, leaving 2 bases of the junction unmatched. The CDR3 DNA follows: TGTGCCAGCAGCGTAAGCGGGGGTCACCAAGAGACCCAGTACTTC. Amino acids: CASSVSGGHQETQYF.

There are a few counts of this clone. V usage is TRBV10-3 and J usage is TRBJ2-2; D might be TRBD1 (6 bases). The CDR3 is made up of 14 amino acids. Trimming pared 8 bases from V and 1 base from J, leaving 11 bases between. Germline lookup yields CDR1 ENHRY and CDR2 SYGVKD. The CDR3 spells CAIPGQLNTGELFF. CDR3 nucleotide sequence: TGTGCCATCCCAGGACAGCTGAACACCGGGGAGCTGTTTTTT.

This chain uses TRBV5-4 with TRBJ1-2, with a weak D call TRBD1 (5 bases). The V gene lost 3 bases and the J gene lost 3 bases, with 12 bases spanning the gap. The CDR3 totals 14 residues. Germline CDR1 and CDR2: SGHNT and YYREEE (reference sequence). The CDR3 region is CASSSLGVDYGYTF. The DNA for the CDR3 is TGTGCCAGCAGCTCTCTAGGGGTGGACTATGGCTACACCTTC.

Written as DNA, the CDR3 is TGCGCCAGCAGCCCTGAGACCGGACAGCATAATTCACCCCTCCACTTT. It translates to CASSPETGQHNSPLHF. The chain recombines TRBV5-1 with TRBJ1-6, with a weak D call TRBD1 (6 bases). The CDR3 has 16 residues. The germline V gene has CDR1 SGHRS and CDR2 YFSETQ. Trimming pared 4 bases from V and 5 bases from J, leaving 16 bases between.

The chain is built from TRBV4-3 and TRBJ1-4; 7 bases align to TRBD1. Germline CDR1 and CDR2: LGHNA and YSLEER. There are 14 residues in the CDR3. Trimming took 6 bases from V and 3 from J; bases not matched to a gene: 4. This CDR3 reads CASSVQGSNEKLFF. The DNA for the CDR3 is TGCGCCAGCAGTGTACAGGGGTCTAATGAAAAACTGTTTTTT.

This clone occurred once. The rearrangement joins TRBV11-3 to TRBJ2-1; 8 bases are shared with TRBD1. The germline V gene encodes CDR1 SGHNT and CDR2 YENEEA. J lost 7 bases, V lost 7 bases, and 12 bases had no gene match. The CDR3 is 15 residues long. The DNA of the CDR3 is TGTGCCAGCATGGGGGGTCAGGGGGCGCGAAATGAGCAGTTCTTC. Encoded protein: CASMGGQGARNEQFF.

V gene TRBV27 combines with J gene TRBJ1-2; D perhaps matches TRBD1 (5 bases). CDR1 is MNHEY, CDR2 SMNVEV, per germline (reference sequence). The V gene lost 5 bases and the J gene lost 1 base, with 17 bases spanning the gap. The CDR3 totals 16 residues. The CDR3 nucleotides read TGTGCCAGCAGTCCCATAGCTGACAGCCTTAACTATGGCTACACCTTC. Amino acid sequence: CASSPIADSLNYGYTF.

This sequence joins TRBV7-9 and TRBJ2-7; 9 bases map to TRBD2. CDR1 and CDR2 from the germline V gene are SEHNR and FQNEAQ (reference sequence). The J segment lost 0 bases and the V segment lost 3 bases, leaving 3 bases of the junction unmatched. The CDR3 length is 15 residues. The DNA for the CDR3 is TGTGCCAGCAGCTTGAGCGGGAGGTCCTCCTACGAGCAGTACTTC. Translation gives CASSLSGRSSYEQYF. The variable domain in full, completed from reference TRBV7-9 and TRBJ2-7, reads DTGVSQNPRHKITKRGQNVTFRCDPISEHNRLYWYRQTLGQGPEFLTYFQNEAQLEKSRLLSDRFSAERPKGSFSTLEIQRTEQGDSAMYLCASSLSGRSSYEQYFGPGTRLTVT.

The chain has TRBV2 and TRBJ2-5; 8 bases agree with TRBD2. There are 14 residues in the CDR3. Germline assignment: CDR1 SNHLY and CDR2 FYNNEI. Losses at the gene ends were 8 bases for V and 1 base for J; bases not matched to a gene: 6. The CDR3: CASANSGIQETQYF. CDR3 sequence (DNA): TGTGCCAGCGCGAATAGCGGGATCCAAGAGACCCAGTACTTC.

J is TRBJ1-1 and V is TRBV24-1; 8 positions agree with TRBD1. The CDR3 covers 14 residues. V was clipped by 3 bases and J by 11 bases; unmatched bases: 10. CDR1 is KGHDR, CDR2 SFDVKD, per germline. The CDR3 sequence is CATSDQNIPGGAFF. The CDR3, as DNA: TGTGCCACCAGTGATCAAAATATCCCAGGGGGCGCTTTCTTT.

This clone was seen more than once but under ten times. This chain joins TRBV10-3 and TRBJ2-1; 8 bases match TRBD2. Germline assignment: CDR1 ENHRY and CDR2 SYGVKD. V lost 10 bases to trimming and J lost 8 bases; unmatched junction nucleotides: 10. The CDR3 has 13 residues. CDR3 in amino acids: CATSSGRTYEQFF. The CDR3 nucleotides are TGTGCCACCTCGAGCGGGAGAACGTATGAGCAGTTCTTC.

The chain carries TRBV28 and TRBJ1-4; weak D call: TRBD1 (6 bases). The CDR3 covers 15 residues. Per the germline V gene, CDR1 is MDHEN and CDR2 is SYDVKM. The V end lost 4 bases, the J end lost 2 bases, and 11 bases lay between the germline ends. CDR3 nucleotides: TGTGCCAGCAGTTCGGGGGGCTCGACTAATGAAAAACTGTTTTTT. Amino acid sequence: CASSSGGSTNEKLFF.

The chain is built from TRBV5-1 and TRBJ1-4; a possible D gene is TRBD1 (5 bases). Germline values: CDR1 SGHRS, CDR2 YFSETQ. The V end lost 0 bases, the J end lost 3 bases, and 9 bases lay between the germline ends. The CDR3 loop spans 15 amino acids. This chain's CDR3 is CASSLGAGPNEKLFF. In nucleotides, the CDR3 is TGCGCCAGCAGCTTGGGGGCGGGACCTAATGAAAAACTGTTTTTT.

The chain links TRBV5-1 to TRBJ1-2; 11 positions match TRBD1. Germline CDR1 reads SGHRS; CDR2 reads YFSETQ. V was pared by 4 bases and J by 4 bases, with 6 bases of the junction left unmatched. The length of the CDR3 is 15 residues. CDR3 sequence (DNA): TGCGCCAGCAGCCCGGACAGGGGGCGAGTCTATGGCTACACCTTC. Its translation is CASSPDRGRVYGYTF.

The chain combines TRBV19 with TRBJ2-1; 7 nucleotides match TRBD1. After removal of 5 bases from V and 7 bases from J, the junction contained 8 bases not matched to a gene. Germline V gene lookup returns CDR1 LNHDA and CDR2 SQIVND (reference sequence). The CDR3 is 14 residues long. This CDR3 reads CASSPRTGVNEQFF. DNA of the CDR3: TGTGCCAGTAGTCCAAGAACAGGGGTAAATGAGCAGTTCTTC.

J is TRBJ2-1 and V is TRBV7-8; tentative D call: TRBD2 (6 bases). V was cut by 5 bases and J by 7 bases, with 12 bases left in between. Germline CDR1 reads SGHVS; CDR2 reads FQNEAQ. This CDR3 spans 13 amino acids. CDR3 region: CASSRGTPNEQFF. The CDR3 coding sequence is TGTGCCAGCAGCCGCGGGACTCCGAATGAGCAGTTCTTC.

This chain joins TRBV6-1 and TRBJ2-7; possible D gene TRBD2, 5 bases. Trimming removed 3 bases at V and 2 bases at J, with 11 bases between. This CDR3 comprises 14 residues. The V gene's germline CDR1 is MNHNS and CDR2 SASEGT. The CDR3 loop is CASSERGFPYEQYF. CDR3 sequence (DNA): TGTGCCAGCAGTGAGAGAGGGTTCCCCTACGAGCAGTACTTC.

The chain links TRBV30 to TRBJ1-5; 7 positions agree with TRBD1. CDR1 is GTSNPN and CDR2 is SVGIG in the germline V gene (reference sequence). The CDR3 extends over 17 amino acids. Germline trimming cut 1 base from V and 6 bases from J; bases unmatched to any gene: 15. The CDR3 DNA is TGTGCCTGGAGTGCCTCGACAGGGATCAGCGTGAGTCAGCCCCAGCATTTT. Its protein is CAWSASTGISVSQPQHF.

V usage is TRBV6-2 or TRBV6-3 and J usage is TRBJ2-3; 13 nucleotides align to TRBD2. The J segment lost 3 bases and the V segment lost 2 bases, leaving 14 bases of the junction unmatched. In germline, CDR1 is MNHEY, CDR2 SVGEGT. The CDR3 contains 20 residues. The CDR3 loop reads CASSYRLGTSGMSRTDTQYF. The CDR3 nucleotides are TGTGCCAGCAGTTACCGCCTCGGGACTAGCGGGATGTCACGAACAGATACGCAGTATTTT.

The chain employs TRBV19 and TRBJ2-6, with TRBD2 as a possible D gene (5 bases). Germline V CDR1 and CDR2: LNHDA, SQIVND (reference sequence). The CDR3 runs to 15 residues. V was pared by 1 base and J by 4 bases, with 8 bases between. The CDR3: CASSIAGMGANVLTF. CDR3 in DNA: TGTGCCAGTAGTATAGCCGGGATGGGGGCCAACGTCCTGACTTTC.

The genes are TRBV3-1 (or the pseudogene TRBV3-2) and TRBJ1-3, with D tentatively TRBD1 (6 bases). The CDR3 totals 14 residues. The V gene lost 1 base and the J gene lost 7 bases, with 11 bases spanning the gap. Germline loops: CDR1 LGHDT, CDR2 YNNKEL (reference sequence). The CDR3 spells CASSQGTEVNTIYF. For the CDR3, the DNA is TGTGCCAGCAGCCAAGGGACAGAAGTTAACACCATATATTTT.

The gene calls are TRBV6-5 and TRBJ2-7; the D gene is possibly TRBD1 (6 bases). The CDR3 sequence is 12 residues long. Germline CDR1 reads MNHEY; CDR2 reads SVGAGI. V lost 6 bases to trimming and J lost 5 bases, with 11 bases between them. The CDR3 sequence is CASSSGTNEQYF. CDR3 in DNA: TGTGCCAGCAGCTCCGGGACAAACGAGCAGTACTTC.

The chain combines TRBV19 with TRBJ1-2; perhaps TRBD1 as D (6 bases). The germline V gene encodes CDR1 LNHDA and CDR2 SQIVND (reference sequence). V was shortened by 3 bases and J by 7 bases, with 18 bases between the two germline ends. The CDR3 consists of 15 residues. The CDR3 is CASSIGAGGAFGYTF. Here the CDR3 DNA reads TGTGCCAGTAGTATCGGAGCGGGGGGCGCGTTTGGCTACACCTTC.

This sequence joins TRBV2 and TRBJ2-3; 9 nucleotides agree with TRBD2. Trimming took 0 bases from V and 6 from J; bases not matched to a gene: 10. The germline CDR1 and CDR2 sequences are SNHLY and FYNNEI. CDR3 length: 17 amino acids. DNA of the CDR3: TGTGCCAGCAGTGAAGCGTCGGCGGGAGGGCCTGAGGATACGCAGTATTTT. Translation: CASSEASAGGPEDTQYF.

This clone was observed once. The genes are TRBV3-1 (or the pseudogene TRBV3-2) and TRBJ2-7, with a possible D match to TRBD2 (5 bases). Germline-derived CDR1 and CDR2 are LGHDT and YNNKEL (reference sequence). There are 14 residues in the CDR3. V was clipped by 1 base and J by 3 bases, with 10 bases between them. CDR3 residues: CASSQVRGIYEQYF. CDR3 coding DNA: TGTGCCAGCAGCCAAGTCCGGGGTATCTACGAGCAGTACTTC.

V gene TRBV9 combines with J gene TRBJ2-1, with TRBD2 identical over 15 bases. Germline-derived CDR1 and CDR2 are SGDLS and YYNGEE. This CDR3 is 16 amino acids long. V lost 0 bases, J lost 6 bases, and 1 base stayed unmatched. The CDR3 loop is CASSVAGLAGGNEQFF. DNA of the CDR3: TGTGCCAGCAGCGTAGCGGGACTAGCGGGGGGCAATGAGCAGTTCTTC.

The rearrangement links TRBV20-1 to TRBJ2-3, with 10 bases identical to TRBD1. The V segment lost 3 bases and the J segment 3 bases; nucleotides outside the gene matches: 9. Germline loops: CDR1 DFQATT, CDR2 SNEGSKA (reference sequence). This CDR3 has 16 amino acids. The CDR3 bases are TGCAGTGCTAGTTGGGACAGGGGATTCAGTACAGATACGCAGTATTTT. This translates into CSASWDRGFSTDTQYF.

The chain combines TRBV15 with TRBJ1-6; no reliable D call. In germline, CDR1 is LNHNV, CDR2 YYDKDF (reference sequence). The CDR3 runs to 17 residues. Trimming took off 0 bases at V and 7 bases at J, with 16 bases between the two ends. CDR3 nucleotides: TGTGCCACCAGCAGAGACCAGCTTGGAGGGCGGAATTCACCCCTCCACTTT. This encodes CATSRDQLGGRNSPLHF.

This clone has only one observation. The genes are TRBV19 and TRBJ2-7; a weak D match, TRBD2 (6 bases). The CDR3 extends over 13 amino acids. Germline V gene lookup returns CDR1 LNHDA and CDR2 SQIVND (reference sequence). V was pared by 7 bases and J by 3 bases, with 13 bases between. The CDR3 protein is CASTNQGGYEQYF. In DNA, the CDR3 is TGTGCCAGTACTAACCAGGGAGGCTACGAGCAGTACTTC.

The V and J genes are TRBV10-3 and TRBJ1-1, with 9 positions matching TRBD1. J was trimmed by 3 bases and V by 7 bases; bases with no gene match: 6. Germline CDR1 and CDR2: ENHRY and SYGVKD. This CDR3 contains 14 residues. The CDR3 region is CAINPGQGHTEAFF. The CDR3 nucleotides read TGTGCCATCAATCCGGGACAGGGACACACTGAAGCTTTCTTT.